The next 21 T cell receptor beta chains were all read from a single sample in a study of CD8 T cells in ankylosing spondylitis (dated by TCRdb to the late 2010s). General study outcomes and caveats: A TCR beta motif of seven or eight highly homologous amino acid variants appeared characteristic of blood from ankylosing spondylitis patients.

Library generation was performed with 5' RACE. Instrument used: Illumina HiSeq 2500. TCRdb reprocessing: public reads trimmed at Q25 with fastp, clones called with MiXCR, in-frame beta chains kept. Here each entry gathers all rows of one CDR3 protein and keeps the most common genes and DNA. This sample holds around 770,000 distinct CDR3 sequences; 15% to 20% were observed only once. Together, the top ten hold around 19% of the sample. Antigens of these TCRs are unknown. Sequenced material: blood, either unsorted or a sorted T cell fraction (not recorded which). These receptors were taken from a male donor with ankylosing spondylitis.

V is TRBV6-1 and J is TRBJ1-1, with a tentative D call TRBD1 (6 bases). V lost 6 bases, J lost 2 bases, and 13 bases lay in between. The germline V gene has CDR1 MNHNS and CDR2 SASEGT. This CDR3 spans 14 amino acids. CDR3 bases: TGTGCCAGCAGCAACAGGGTTGGTAACACTGAAGCTTTCTTT. Translation: CASSNRVGNTEAFF.

V is TRBV30 and J is TRBJ1-4; unclear D gene. This CDR3 is 15 amino acids long. Germline loops: CDR1 GTSNPN, CDR2 SVGIG (reference sequence). With 2 bases removed from V and 7 bases from J, the gap between germline ends came to 17 bases. The CDR3 sequence is CAWSIGSGIAEKLFF. CDR3 nucleotide sequence: TGTGCCTGGAGTATCGGAAGTGGGATAGCTGAAAAACTGTTTTTT.

This clonotype turned up a few times. V gene TRBV28 combines with J gene TRBJ1-2, with no clear D. The CDR3 is 15 residues long. The ends were cut back, 2 bases at V and 4 bases at J, with 14 bases in the middle. Germline V gives CDR1 MDHEN, CDR2 SYDVKM. The CDR3 DNA sequence: TGTGCCAGCAGTTTAGCCGGGCAAGAGGTCTATGGCTACACCTTC. Translating gives CASSLAGQEVYGYTF.

This clonotype was counted between two and nine times. The chain uses TRBV2 and TRBJ1-5, with 9 bases that match TRBD1. The CDR3 sequence is 14 residues long. Unmatched junction bases numbered 4, after V lost 6 bases and J lost 4 bases. Germline V gene data show CDR1 as SNHLY and CDR2 as FYNNEI. CDR3 in amino acids: CASRRQGENQPQHF. The CDR3 DNA reads as TGTGCCAGCAGACGACAGGGGGAGAATCAGCCCCAGCATTTT.

In this sample, this clonotype turned up a few times. The rearrangement joins TRBV29-1 to TRBJ1-1; 10 bases are shared with TRBD1. The ends lost 0 bases at V and 0 bases at J; junction bases unmatched: 4. This CDR3 spans 16 amino acids. The V gene's germline CDR1 is SQVTM and CDR2 ANQGSEA. CDR3 loop: CSVEDRDRGLNTEAFF. DNA for the CDR3: TGCAGCGTTGAAGACCGGGACAGGGGCTTGAACACTGAAGCTTTCTTT.

The genes are TRBV2 and TRBJ1-2, with D unresolved. Germline V gene data show CDR1 as SNHLY and CDR2 as FYNNEI. The CDR3 length is 14 residues. V lost 2 bases to trimming and J lost 4 bases, with 11 bases between them. The CDR3: CASSERWFIYGYTF. The CDR3 DNA reads as TGTGCCAGCAGTGAAAGGTGGTTTATCTATGGCTACACCTTC.

This clonotype was picked up a small number of times. The chain links TRBV4-1 to TRBJ2-7; tentative D call: TRBD1 (6 bases). The CDR3 contains 16 residues. Per germline, CDR1 MGHRA and CDR2 YSYEKL. V was pared by 4 bases and J by 4 bases, with 20 bases between. In DNA form, the CDR3 reads TGCGCCAGCAGCCTTATTGACAGGAAAGTTGGTTACGAGCAGTACTTC. This encodes CASSLIDRKVGYEQYF.

In this sample, this clonotype turned up a few times. This chain joins TRBV12-3 or TRBV12-4 and TRBJ2-1; 9 bases line up with TRBD1. V lost 7 bases, J lost 14 bases, and 6 bases stayed unmatched. The CDR3 has 11 residues. CDR3 residues: CASTLGQGKFF. CDR3 DNA: TGTGCCAGCACCCTGGGACAGGGCAAGTTCTTC.

The chain joins TRBV20-1 to TRBJ1-1; D may be TRBD1 (6 bases). Germline V gives CDR1 DFQATT, CDR2 SNEGSKA (reference sequence). This CDR3 region has 11 residues. The germline V and J ends were trimmed by 4 bases and 7 bases, with 10 bases remaining between them. CDR3 sequence: CSATRGDEAFF. The CDR3 region has the DNA TGCAGTGCTACCAGGGGCGATGAAGCTTTCTTT.

V is TRBV7-3 and J is TRBJ2-6; D possibly matches TRBD1 or TRBD2 (5 bases each). Germline lookup yields CDR1 SGHTA and CDR2 FQGTGA. This CDR3 has 16 residues. The germline V and J ends were trimmed by 7 bases and 1 base, with 14 bases remaining between them. The CDR3 DNA sequence: TGTGCCAGCACCCCGGGACCTCCGTCTGGGGCCAACGTCCTGACTTTC. It yields the protein CASTPGPPSGANVLTF.

This clonotype was seen only a few times. V is TRBV29-1 and J is TRBJ2-1; D gene ambiguous. V shed 5 bases and J shed 2 bases, with 10 bases lying between them. The CDR3 consists of 13 residues. Germline assignment: CDR1 SQVTM and CDR2 ANQGSEA. The CDR3 region is CSVFGVTYNEQFF. The CDR3 region has the DNA TGCAGCGTTTTTGGCGTTACCTACAATGAGCAGTTCTTC.

The chain employs TRBV10-3 and TRBJ1-5, with 8 nucleotides matching TRBD1. V shed 8 bases, J shed 7 bases, and the junction held 7 bases outside the gene matches. The CDR3 extends over 13 amino acids. CDR1 is ENHRY and CDR2 is SYGVKD in the germline V gene. As DNA, the CDR3 is TGTGCCATCTCGAGGACAGGGACACAGCCCCAGCATTTT. Its protein is CAISRTGTQPQHF.

The gene calls are TRBV7-6 and TRBJ2-2, with TRBD2 matching over 8 bases. From germline, CDR1 is SGHVS and CDR2 FNYEAQ. Unmatched junction bases numbered 8, after V lost 1 base and J lost 4 bases. CDR3 length equals 17 residues. In DNA, the CDR3 is TGTGCCAGCAGCTTAGGTCCGGGACTAGGGGCCACCGGGGAGCTGTTTTTT. Amino acids: CASSLGPGLGATGELFF. Supplemented by reference TRBV7-6 and TRBJ2-2, the full variable domain reads GAGVSQSPRYKVTKRGQDVALRCDPISGHVSLYWYRQALGQGPEFLTYFNYEAQQDKSGLPNDRFSAERPEGSISTLTIQRTEQRDSAMYRCASSLGPGLGATGELFFGEGSRLTVL.

There are a few counts of this clonotype. This chain joins TRBV12-3 or TRBV12-4 and TRBJ1-1, with a possible D match to TRBD1 (5 bases). The V end was cut by 5 bases, the J end by 0 bases, with 10 bases between. This CDR3 has 14 amino acids. CDR3 amino acids: CASSLWGMNTEAFF. CDR3 nucleotides: TGTGCCAGCAGTCTTTGGGGCATGAACACTGAAGCTTTCTTT.

The chain carries TRBV5-1 and TRBJ2-5; D remains ambiguous. This CDR3 is built from 13 residues. Germline V gives CDR1 SGHRS, CDR2 YFSETQ. Deletions cut 2 bases from V and 3 bases from J, with 8 bases between. CDR3 in DNA: TGCGCCAGCAGCTTCACCGCGAAAGAGACCCAGTACTTC. It is translated as CASSFTAKETQYF.

J is TRBJ2-5 and V is TRBV12-3 or TRBV12-4; 8 bases agree with TRBD2. J gave up 2 bases and V 8 bases, and 1 base lay outside the gene matches. This CDR3 has 12 amino acids. The CDR3 DNA sequence: TGTGCCAGCGGCGGGGGGCAAGAGACCCAGTACTTC. Protein: CASGGGQETQYF.

This chain uses TRBV29-1 with TRBJ2-3; weak D call: TRBD1 (6 bases). The ends were cut back, 4 bases at V and 4 bases at J, with 9 bases in the middle. The CDR3 has 12 amino acids. Germline V lookup: CDR1 SQVTM, CDR2 ANQGSEA. The CDR3 DNA reads as TGCAGCGTTGTAGGGGGTTCAGATACGCAGTATTTT. Amino acid sequence: CSVVGGSDTQYF.

A few counts support this clonotype. The chain joins TRBV4-3 to TRBJ2-1; 11 bases fit TRBD2. This CDR3 spans 17 amino acids. Germline CDR1 and CDR2: LGHNA and YSLEER. V trimming: 0 bases; J trimming: 9 bases; junction bases outside the gene matches: 10. Here the CDR3 DNA reads TGCGCCAGCAGCCAAGATAAGGTAGCGGGAGGGCCTAGTGAGCAGTTCTTC. This gives the protein CASSQDKVAGGPSEQFF.

The rearrangement links TRBV29-1 to TRBJ2-5, with 8 bases fitting TRBD1. From germline, CDR1 is SQVTM and CDR2 ANQGSEA. Trimming cost V 7 bases and J 5 bases; bases outside gene matches: 12. The CDR3 is 14 amino acids. Here the CDR3 DNA reads TGCAGCGCTGGGGACAGGCGGATAATGGAGACCCAGTACTTC. Its protein is CSAGDRRIMETQYF.

V gene TRBV12-3 or TRBV12-4 combines with J gene TRBJ2-5; 11 bases map to TRBD1. The CDR3 totals 16 residues. Germline trimming cut 6 bases from V and 5 bases from J; bases unmatched to any gene: 11. This chain's CDR3 is CASSPIGQGAKETQYF. The CDR3 bases are TGTGCCAGCAGCCCCATCGGACAGGGGGCGAAGGAGACCCAGTACTTC.

The V gene is TRBV20-1, the J gene TRBJ2-3, with D possibly being TRBD1 or TRBD2 (5 bases each). V was cut by 2 bases and J by 0 bases, with 9 bases left in between. Germline V lookup: CDR1 DFQATT, CDR2 SNEGSKA (reference sequence). The CDR3 covers 14 residues. The CDR3 is CSARTGASTDTQYF. The DNA of the CDR3 is TGCAGTGCTAGAACCGGGGCGAGCACAGATACGCAGTATTTT.